This T cell receptor (beta chain) came from a study of shared T cell receptors in the human thymus. Some clones are missing from TCRdb's copy, which holds only in-frame ones; the method was immunoSEQ multiplex PCR. In the table there are some 720,000 clones, more than 75% of which are singletons. These data also formed part of another study, on human thymus T cells. Turning to that study: Donors were healthy Finnish infants having corrective surgery for congenital heart defects. Resections that were taken during corrective heart surgery supplied the thymus tissue. Apparent bias marked the V and J gene usage of thymic and blood repertoires. Related work found strong thymic repertoire overlap between unrelated individuals.

This TCR came from a boy under two years old with a congenital heart defect. Sequenced input: thymocytes.

DNA of the CDR3: TGTGCCAGCAGCCCGGGGGGTCCGGGACTAGCGGGGTACGAGCAGTACTTC. Translating gives CASSPGGPGLAGYEQYF. The V gene is TRBV7-9, the J gene TRBJ2-7, with TRBD2 matching over 13 bases. CDR1 is SEHNR, CDR2 FQNEAQ, per germline (reference sequence). The CDR3 spans 17 residues. Trimming at V came to 5 bases and at J to 4 bases, leaving 11 bases not matched to a gene.